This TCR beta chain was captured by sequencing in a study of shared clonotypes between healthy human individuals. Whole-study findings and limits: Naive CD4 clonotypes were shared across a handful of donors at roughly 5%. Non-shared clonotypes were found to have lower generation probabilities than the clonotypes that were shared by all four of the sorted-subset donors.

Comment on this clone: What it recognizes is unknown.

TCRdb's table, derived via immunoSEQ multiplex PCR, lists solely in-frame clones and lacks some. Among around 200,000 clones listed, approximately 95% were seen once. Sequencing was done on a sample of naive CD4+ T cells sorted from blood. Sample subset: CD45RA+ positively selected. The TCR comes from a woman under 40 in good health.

In DNA, the CDR3 is TGTGCCAGCAGTCACCAGCTGACATGGTCGGGTACTGAAGCTTTCTTT. Protein sequence: CASSHQLTWSGTEAFF. This rearrangement joins TRBV6-6 to TRBJ1-1; D ambiguous. V dropped 5 bases and J dropped 5 bases, with 21 bases sitting between them. Germline V lookup: CDR1 MNHNY, CDR2 SVGAGI (reference sequence). The CDR3 sequence is 16 residues long.